The 20 T cell receptor beta chains listed next were all sequenced from one sample in a study of blood T cells in healthy people across ages. Sample-barcoded 5' priming and a J-beta primer mix drove a second PCR of roughly 7 to 11 cycles. A single record per CDR3 protein comes from TCRdb applying MiXCR to the 5' RACE reads. The sample holds about 1,600,000 distinct CDR3 sequences, 35% to 45% seen once. What was sequenced was blood. Receptors were obtained from a woman between 18 and 30 years old in good health.

This chain joins TRBV20-1 and TRBJ2-3; 8 bases agree with TRBD2. Looked up from germline, CDR1 is DFQATT and CDR2 is SNEGSKA (reference sequence). V was pared by 4 bases and J by 9 bases, with 15 bases of the junction left unmatched. The CDR3 totals 15 residues. CDR3 loop: CSAIVREGLSETQYF. As DNA, the CDR3 is TGCAGTGCTATCGTCCGGGAGGGGCTTTCGGAGACGCAGTATTTT.

The chain has TRBV4-1 and TRBJ2-7; D remains ambiguous. With 2 bases removed from V and 0 bases from J, the gap between germline ends came to 11 bases. In germline, CDR1 is MGHRA, CDR2 YSYEKL. The CDR3 sequence is 15 residues long. The CDR3, as DNA: TGCGCCAGCAGCCAAAGTAGTGGATTCTCCTACGAGCAGTACTTC. Amino acids: CASSQSSGFSYEQYF.

The V call is TRBV28, the J call TRBJ1-6; the D gene is possibly TRBD1 (5 bases). The CDR3 is 14 residues long. The V and J ends lost 7 bases and 6 bases respectively, with 13 bases between them. Germline V gives CDR1 MDHEN, CDR2 SYDVKM. The CDR3: CASNGGRANSPLHF. The DNA for the CDR3 is TGTGCCAGCAACGGTGGCAGGGCTAATTCACCCCTCCACTTT.

This rearrangement joins TRBV27 to TRBJ2-6; TRBD1 or TRBD2 may be the D gene (5 bases each). This CDR3 is 14 amino acids long. The V gene's germline CDR1 is MNHEY and CDR2 SMNVEV (reference sequence). Between the trimmed V and J ends, which lost 4 bases and 12 bases, there was a span of 16 bases. The CDR3 reads CASSYRTPLSVLTF. The CDR3 nucleotides read TGTGCCAGCAGTTACAGGACTCCCTTGTCCGTCCTGACTTTC.

In this sample, this clonotype turned up a few times. The V and J genes are TRBV21-1 and TRBJ1-2; the DNA was not compared with TRBD1, the D call given in the table. TRBV21-1 is a pseudogene. This CDR3 is 15 amino acids long. The CDR3, as DNA: TGTGCCAGCAGCAAAGGGCTCCAGGGTTTGTATGGCTACACCTTC. It specifies CASSKGLQGLYGYTF.

The chain uses TRBV7-8 and TRBJ1-5, with a possible D match to TRBD1 (5 bases). CDR1 and CDR2 (germline): SGHVS, FQNEAQ. With 5 bases removed from V and 6 bases from J, the gap between germline ends came to 14 bases. The CDR3 consists of 14 residues. The CDR3 region has the DNA TGTGCCAGCAGCGAGCTCCGGGGGGGTCAGCCCCAGCATTTT. Translating it yields CASSELRGGQPQHF. Filled out from reference TRBV7-8 and TRBJ1-5, the complete variable domain reads GAGVSQSPRYKVAKRGQDVALRCDPISGHVSLFWYQQALGQGPEFLTYFQNEAQLDKSGLPSDRFFAERPEGSVSTLKIQRTQQEDSAVYLCASSELRGGQPQHFGDGTRLSIL.

This clonotype has a handful of counts. V and J are TRBV21-1 and TRBJ2-7; the table's D call of TRBD2 was not tested on the DNA. TRBV21-1 is given as a pseudogene. The CDR3 extends over 15 amino acids. The CDR3 sequence: CASSKAASGRHEQYF. In DNA form, the CDR3 reads TGTGCCAGCAGCAAAGCGGCTAGCGGGAGGCACGAGCAGTACTTC.

The rearrangement uses TRBV28 and TRBJ1-6; D is possibly TRBD1 (6 bases). Trimming pared 5 bases from V and 5 bases from J, leaving 13 bases between. The germline gives CDR1 MDHEN, CDR2 SYDVKM. This CDR3 is built from 15 residues. CDR3 loop: CASSPQGLDNSPLHF. The DNA for the CDR3 is TGTGCCAGCAGTCCCCAGGGGTTGGATAATTCACCCCTCCACTTT.

The chain uses TRBV12-5 and TRBJ2-3; D not resolved. Germline-derived CDR1 and CDR2 are LGHNT and FRNRAP. The CDR3 has 18 residues. V lost 1 base to trimming and J lost 1 base, with 18 bases between them. The CDR3 DNA sequence: TGTGCTAGTGGTTTGGCGGGCGTCGGACCCCCTGGCACAGATACGCAGTATTTT. Amino acid sequence: CASGLAGVGPPGTDTQYF.

The chain joins TRBV5-1 to TRBJ2-5, with D possibly TRBD2 on 6 matching bases. The germline CDR1 and CDR2 sequences are SGHRS and YFSETQ. The CDR3 is 14 amino acids. V was shortened by 1 base and J by 11 bases, with 18 bases between the two germline ends. In DNA, the CDR3 is TGCGCCAGCAGCTTGCCGACTAGTCCGGGTGAGCAGTACTTC. It specifies CASSLPTSPGEQYF.

Remarks on this clonotype: Compared with germline, one end of the junction differs, possibly owing to a read error. The chain couples TRBV20-1 to TRBJ2-1, with D maybe TRBD2 (6 bases). Looked up from germline, CDR1 is DFQATT and CDR2 is SNEGSKA (reference sequence). The CDR3 covers 13 residues. CDR3 sequence: CSARETSFSEQFF. CDR3 coding DNA: TGCAGTGCTCGAGAGACTAGTTTCAGTGAGCAGTTCTTC.

This clonotype has just a few counts. The gene calls are TRBV2 and TRBJ1-1; 9 positions match TRBD1. Germline V gene data show CDR1 as SNHLY and CDR2 as FYNNEI. Germline trimming cut 7 bases from V and 8 bases from J; bases unmatched to any gene: 11. This CDR3 contains 14 residues. The CDR3 coding sequence is TGTGCCAGCAAATATGTTACAGGGGGCTCGGAAGCTTTCTTT. Residues: CASKYVTGGSEAFF.

The chain links TRBV4-1 to TRBJ2-3, with unresolved D. Trimming shortened V by 1 base and J by 8 bases, and 16 bases separated the two germline ends. This CDR3 has 15 residues. Germline CDR1 is MGHRA and CDR2 is YSYEKL. Written as DNA, the CDR3 is TGCGCCAGCAGCCAAGGTCGTGGGCCGAGTGGTACGCAGTATTTT. This gives the protein CASSQGRGPSGTQYF.

The genes are TRBV10-3 and TRBJ2-1; 8 positions agree with TRBD2. The J call may be wrong; the DNA end is better matched by TRBJ2-7. Germline V gives CDR1 ENHRY, CDR2 SYGVKD. The CDR3 sequence is 15 residues long. The CDR3: CAISEGTGGYNEQYF. In nucleotides, the CDR3 is TGTGCCATCAGTGAGGGGACGGGAGGGTACAATGAGCAGTACTTC.

This chain uses TRBV7-6 with TRBJ2-3; 11 bases fit TRBD2. V lost 4 bases and J lost 3; bases outside the gene matches: 6. There are 16 residues in the CDR3. Germline V lookup: CDR1 SGHVS, CDR2 FNYEAQ. The CDR3 protein is CASSSYLAGGTDTQYF. CDR3 bases: TGTGCCAGCAGCTCATATCTAGCGGGAGGAACAGATACGCAGTATTTT.

The chain carries TRBV7-9 and TRBJ2-1; D is perhaps TRBD2 (6 bases). The CDR3 sequence is 13 residues long. Deletions cut 5 bases from V and 7 bases from J, with 12 bases between. Germline V gene lookup returns CDR1 SEHNR and CDR2 FQNEAQ (reference sequence). The CDR3 DNA follows: TGTGCCAGCAGCGTTTGGGGGGTAAATGAGCAGTTCTTC. It specifies CASSVWGVNEQFF.

In its sample, this clonotype was seen a few times. This chain connects TRBV29-1 to TRBJ2-4; 7 bases are a match to TRBD1. The CDR3 covers 12 residues. Germline lookup yields CDR1 SQVTM and CDR2 ANQGSEA. After removal of 7 bases from V and 3 bases from J, the junction contained 3 bases not matched to a gene. The CDR3 DNA is TGCAGCGCACGGGACAGCAAAAACATTCAGTACTTC. Protein product: CSARDSKNIQYF. The whole variable domain, remainder taken from reference TRBV29-1 and TRBJ2-4, is SAVISQKPSRDICQRGTSLTIQCQVDSQVTMMFWYRQQPGQSLTLIATANQGSEATYESGFVIDKFPISRPNLTFSTLTVSNMSPEDSSIYLCSARDSKNIQYFGAGTRLSVL.

This clonotype has only a few counts. This sequence joins TRBV7-9 and TRBJ2-5; possibly TRBD2 for D (5 bases). This CDR3 region has 14 residues. From germline, CDR1 is SEHNR and CDR2 FQNEAQ (reference sequence). Trimming stripped 5 bases from V and 2 bases from J, with 12 bases between. CDR3 in DNA: TGTGCCAGCAGCCCCGGACTTCAACAAGAGACCCAGTACTTC. It specifies CASSPGLQQETQYF.

In DNA, the CDR3 is TGTGCCAGCAGTGAATCCGCGGGGGGGCCCTACGAGCAGTACTTC. This codes for CASSESAGGPYEQYF. The chain employs TRBV2 and TRBJ2-7; 9 nucleotides align to TRBD2. V gave up 2 bases and J gave up 2 bases; unmatched junction bases: 4. From germline, CDR1 is SNHLY and CDR2 FYNNEI. The CDR3 has 15 amino acids.

The chain is built from TRBV24-1 and TRBJ1-5, with no clear D. Trimming pared 2 bases from V and 4 bases from J, leaving 5 bases between. CDR1 is KGHDR and CDR2 is SFDVKD in the germline V gene. The CDR3 covers 13 residues. In nucleotides, the CDR3 is TGTGCCACCAGTGATTACAGAAATCAGCCCCAGCATTTT. Its translation is CATSDYRNQPQHF.